This TCR beta chain was found in a study of cytomegalovirus exposure and HLA in healthy donors (dated by TCRdb to 2016 to 2017). Describing the broader study: According to an earlier analysis of a few hundred of the donors, some 170 million T cells yielded 95 million to 140 million unique TCR beta sequences and around 300 Gb of sequence data. Class I and class II HLA loci were covered by the typing at four-digit resolution. Of the roughly 400 genotyped donors, over 70% fell in the genetic ancestry cluster associated with self-reported Caucasian donors. Every repertoire in the discovery cohort had been generated on one and the same sequencing platform. Across roughly 420 genotyped donors of the cohort, an average of roughly 230,000 unique TCR beta nucleotide sequences per donor were sequenced, and roughly a sixth of those sequences were non-productive. The study aimed to test whether cataloging public T cell receptors could reveal signatures of past pathogen exposure. In a later analysis, previously published TCR beta repertoires from hundreds of donors were re-analyzed and high-resolution HLA genotyping was added so that TCR occurrence patterns could be studied. To predict cytomegalovirus infection status, the study brought together high-throughput TCR immunosequencing, statistical association of individual TCRs with disease status, and machine learning. An earlier analysis of about 620 of the donors applied high-throughput TCR beta sequencing to assess whether each TCR beta V gene segment acted as functional or pseudogenic. Alongside the repertoire data, information on donor age, sex, ethnicity and CMV serostatus was compiled. Roughly 300 gigabases of sequencing data and around 88 million unique TCR sequences made up an early release that covered under 750 HLA-typed donors. Genome-wide SNP genotypes for about 55% of the roughly 670 donors were used in a later genetic analysis, which treated that subset as a discovery cohort. The study used immunosequencing to profile the T cell repertoires of 670 or so subjects and linked those repertoires to cytomegalovirus serostatus. Typing coverage varied by locus: roughly 629-640 donors for A, B, C, DRB1 and DQB1; 522 for DQA1; around 610 for DPA1; under 490 for DPB1. In addition to the first cohort of 500 to 850 subjects, a separate validation cohort of approximately 130 different subjects was used. Rather than drawing on any new phenotypic data, the later analysis identified candidate immune exposures from TCR beta sequences and the way those sequences occurred across donors. Several DR-DQ haplotypes were handled as single units for association and clustering because linkage in the cohort was strong. Study-wide findings and limitations: In a later genetic analysis, fewer N-insertions in productive TCRs were reported among donors in an Asian-associated ancestry cluster than the roughly 670-donor mean. Some IMGT-functional V segments, including TRBV6-2 and TRBV6-3, could not be told apart with the 87-base-pair reads, so those segments were excluded. A further reported finding was that TCR beta sequences accurately predicted the HLA-A and HLA-B alleles for most subjects in the first cohort. A later analysis associated 16,951 TCR beta sequences with specific HLA alleles at a false discovery rate of 0.05. According to the authors, the approach could potentially be generalized to other disease states and immunological phenotypes. Most TCR sequences were observed very rarely across donors, whereas some public TCRs were present in many individuals. Linkage disequilibrium might explain the correlated functional status among segregating V segments, but an unknown experimental factor could not be ruled out. An earlier analysis of approximately 530 of the donors showed that most TCR beta V segments appeared in productive rearrangements either about 90% or about 30% of the time, which broadly matched IMGT annotations. Because counts were too low, some 17 rarely observed V segments, including chromosome 9 orphons, were left out of the earlier analysis of some 600 of the donors. Immune exposure information for the cohort was limited to CMV serostatus. A few of the identified cytomegalovirus-associated TCR beta chains were confirmed in vitro to be specific for cytomegalovirus antigens. In a later analysis, most CMV-associated TCR beta chains were found to appear HLA-restricted, with HLA associations seemingly driven largely by CMV exposure. Cytomegalovirus status was reported to be diagnosed by the classifier with high specificity and sensitivity in both the original and validation cohorts. In a later analysis, HLA-associated TCR beta chains showed more clonal expansion and lower generation probabilities than non-associated chains that were equally common. When HLA alleles, especially DR and DQ, strongly co-occurred, TCR associations were difficult to assign to individual alleles. The cohort was sequenced for TCR beta chains only, and without alpha or paired-chain data the features that could be detected were limited. In a later analysis, TCR association rates were found to vary across HLA loci, with the most associated TCRs seen for DRB1 alleles and the fewest for HLA-C alleles. A cluster of highly shared sequence variants was judged likely to be a technical artifact of the sequencing pipeline. The study listed 150 to 200 TCR beta chains as associated with cytomegalovirus. Because HLA typing was missing for some donors at each locus, association tests included only the typed subset. In a later analysis, several top co-occurrence clusters were reported to appear linked to parvovirus B19, influenza, CMV and Epstein-Barr virus. An association between a missense DCLRE1C variant and V-gene and J-gene trimming of TCR beta chains was found in a later genetic analysis and replicated in an independent cohort. Sequencing depth was assumed to be roughly uniform across donors in the presence/absence analyses, though that assumption may not hold.

Remarks on this clone: It has no known antigen specificity. The input lacks base qualities; no much larger clone sits a single base away.

The library was built by means of the immunoSEQ multiplex PCR assay. For the multiplex PCR, a mixture combining 60 forward primers for TCR Vbeta segments and 13 reverse primers for TCR Jbeta segments was used. Amplification of the CDR3 region of rearranged TCR beta genes was performed with a multiplex PCR assay on genomic DNA. Amplified TCR beta libraries were sequenced as 87-base-pair reads on the Illumina HiSeq System. Turning to the authors' computational methods: A later analysis counted about 80 million unique TCR beta chains across the 700 or so repertoires, and roughly 11 million of these chains were shared by at least two donors. A nearest-neighbor algorithm error-corrected the raw reads and collapsed the reads into unique sequences, merging closely related sequences to remove PCR and sequencing errors. CDR3 sequences were aligned to IMGT reference sequences to assign V, D and J gene segments. For a sequence to be retained, a match of at least six nucleotides to both a V gene segment and a J gene segment was required. A rearrangement counted as productive if the CDR3 had no stop codons and remained in frame with V and J, and every other rearrangement counted as non-productive. Following IMGT convention, CDR3 was defined as the stretch from the second conserved V-encoded cysteine up to the conserved J-encoded phenylalanine. The earlier analysis of fewer than 750 of the donors excluded sequences that lacked an unambiguous match to a single V gene segment. An earlier analysis of 500 to 600 of the donors classified V segments as functional when productive rearrangements were above 56.7% and as segregating when the standard deviation between donors was above 5%. A statistical classification framework was developed to diagnose cytomegalovirus status using the catalog of TCR beta chain sequences. V and J gene assignment, in a later analysis, came from comparing TCR nucleotide sequences with IMGT/GENE-DB human TR gene sequences. The TCRdist pipeline was used in a later analysis to assign CDR3 sequences and most-parsimonious VDJ recombination scenarios. In a later analysis, every TCR beta chain was defined by the combination of its CDR3 amino acid sequence and its V-gene family, and reads without a unique V-gene family were dropped. In a later analysis, 500 to 650 highly shared, low-generation-probability nucleotide sequences were removed to address suspected cross-contamination and a sequencing artifact. In a later analysis, a clonal expansion index was calculated for each public chain from normalized within-repertoire ranks of inferred template counts. In a later analysis, generation probabilities were computed with a VDJ recombination model fitted to out-of-frame rearrangements, and the resulting probabilities were checked against IGoR. In a later analysis, TCR-TCR, TCR-HLA and TCR-CMV co-occurrence was scored with hypergeometric tests, and a repertoire-size bias correction was applied to TCR pairs. A later analysis estimated false discovery rates by permuting HLA or CMV assignments 20 times. In a later analysis, co-occurring TCRs were grouped using DBSCAN, and TCRdist sequence similarity was added for clustering within HLA-allele-positive subsets. Repertoires with fewer than 30,000 or more than 120,000 public chains were left out of co-occurrence clustering, as were about 5 repertoires with anomalous nucleotide sharing. TCRdb re-hosts the immuneACCESS table, in-frame sequences only. Its copies lack some clones; in the studies checked, an unresolved V gene accounts for under half of them, and the cause for the rest is not known. The D gene and trimming were derived from the DNA, and the V and J assignments and clone size from that table. The sample table contains about 210,000 clones; only one count was recorded for around 78% of them. The top ten hold roughly 14% of the sample.

The CDR3 starts with the cysteine, ends with the phenylalanine, and has 16 residues. Just CDR3 DNA is preserved here, 48 bases in frame from base 1. According to the germline V gene (reference sequence), CDR1 reads LNHNV and CDR2 reads YYDKDF. Trimmed from V: 0 bases; trimmed from J: 10 bases; junction bases lacking a gene match: 9. The cohort was made up of 666 healthy bone marrow donors. Cohort members were all nominally healthy when sampled, although unrecorded immune exposures were likely present. The donor was CMV seropositive and was included in the group of 290 or so seropositive cohort members. A peripheral blood sample was provided by each donor, and peripheral blood mononuclear cells were used for TCR beta sequencing. Genomic DNA extraction from the blood cell samples was performed with the Qiagen DNeasy Blood Extraction Kit.

Sequenced: PBMCs. This TCR derives from a woman in her twenties or thirties in good health and CMV-seropositive. This receptor chain uses TRBV15 and TRBJ2-1, and 10 junctional nucleotides match TRBD1. CDR3 reads: CATSRDQPGTGAEQFF. The bases are TGTGCCACCAGCAGAGATCAGCCCGGGACAGGGGCCGAGCAGTTCTTC.